The present entry profiles one T cell receptor (beta chain) with its context. This sample stems from a study of T-cell reconstitution after alpha-beta-depleted transplantation in children. Germline V gene sequence: CDR1 SGHDT, CDR2 YYEEEE. This CDR3 has 16 residues. Trimming removed 7 bases from V and 0 bases from J; junction bases left unmatched: 7. Library preparation (for TCRbeta) was performed with unique molecular identifiers. MiXCR, run by TCRdb on the PCR reads, gives a single entry per CDR3 protein. The data hold 120,000 or so distinct CDR3 sequences, with under 13% observed a single time. The sequencing used PBMCs from the stem cell graft donor, collected from the stem cell graft. The receptor's source is a human donor who donated a stem cell graft to a child with acute lymphoblastic leukemia. The genes are TRBV5-6 and TRBJ2-1; TRBD2 matches at 10 bases. The CDR3 reads CASGPGLADSYNEQFF. The DNA of the CDR3 is TGTGCCAGCGGCCCCGGACTAGCGGACTCCTACAATGAGCAGTTCTTC.